A single sample is the source of the 10 T cell receptor beta chains below, sequenced in a study of blood T cell repertoires in COVID-19. The protocol was immunoSEQ multiplex PCR, while the TCRdb copy is restricted to in-frame clones and leaves out a portion. The table includes approximately 120,000 clones, almost 70% detected once. The sequenced sample consisted of peripheral blood. These receptors originate from an older woman with acute or convalescent COVID-19.

V is TRBV5-5 and J is TRBJ1-5, with 8 bases identical to TRBD1. Germline V gives CDR1 SGHKS, CDR2 YYEKEE (reference sequence). Trimming took 2 bases from V and 2 from J; bases not matched to a gene: 3. The CDR3 loop spans 15 amino acids. The CDR3 here is CASSFRGLGNQPQHF. CDR3 sequence (DNA): TGTGCCAGCAGCTTCAGGGGGCTCGGCAATCAGCCCCAGCATTTT.

V usage is TRBV4-3 and J usage is TRBJ2-3; TRBD2 matches at 13 bases. Germline-derived CDR1 and CDR2 are LGHNA and YSLEER. The CDR3 totals 16 residues. With 4 bases clipped from V and 6 bases from J, the junction kept 7 bases outside the gene matches. Written as DNA, the CDR3 is TGCGCCAGCAGCCCCGGGACTAGCGGGGTTCTGGATACGCAGTATTTT. Translation gives CASSPGTSGVLDTQYF.

This clone was detected a few times. This chain uses TRBV2 with TRBJ2-5; no definite D call. Germline lookup yields CDR1 SNHLY and CDR2 FYNNEI. V dropped 4 bases and J dropped 2 bases, with 14 bases sitting between them. The CDR3 consists of 15 residues. The CDR3 DNA reads TGTGCCAGCAGTGCTTCTGGTGCGTGGCAAGAGACCCAGTACTTC. It specifies CASSASGAWQETQYF.

Only one count was recorded for this clone. This chain connects TRBV6-5 to TRBJ2-1; D is perhaps TRBD1 (6 bases). V lost 7 bases and J lost 6, with 16 bases in between. CDR1 MNHEY and CDR2 SVGAGI come from the germline V gene. The CDR3 length is 14 residues. CDR3 DNA: TGTGCCAGCACCGAAGGTGGACAGATCAATGAGCAGTTCTTC. It codes for CASTEGGQINEQFF.

The CDR3 region is CASSRTGGEQYF. DNA for the CDR3: TGTGCCAGCAGCCGGACAGGGGGCGAGCAGTACTTC. The chain joins TRBV12-3 or TRBV12-4 to TRBJ2-7, with 10 bases fitting TRBD1. This CDR3 contains 12 residues. J lost 6 bases, V lost 6 bases, and 2 bases had no gene match.

The chain carries TRBV5-4 and TRBJ2-3; TRBD2 aligns across 15 bases. The CDR3 has 15 residues. In germline, CDR1 is SGHNT, CDR2 YYREEE (reference sequence). V lost 4 bases and J lost 8; bases outside the gene matches: 5. The CDR3 nucleotides are TGTGCCAGCAGCGTGAGGGGACTAGCGGGAGGTACGCAGTATTTT. Its protein is CASSVRGLAGGTQYF.

V is TRBV6-5 and J is TRBJ2-1, with D perhaps matching TRBD2 (7 bases). This CDR3 is 15 amino acids long. Germline V gene sequence: CDR1 MNHEY, CDR2 SVGAGI. V lost 6 bases and J lost 4, with 16 bases in between. The CDR3 spells CASSLERGGYNEQFF. In nucleotides, the CDR3 is TGTGCCAGCAGCCTTGAAAGGGGGGGATACAATGAGCAGTTCTTC.

This chain joins TRBV7-7 and TRBJ2-2, with unresolved D. Trimming removed 1 base at V and 6 bases at J, with 6 bases between. The CDR3 loop spans 13 amino acids. Germline CDR1 reads SSHAT; CDR2 reads FNYEAQ (reference sequence). CDR3 amino acids: CASSLGSPGELFF. The CDR3 region has the DNA TGTGCCAGCAGCTTAGGGAGCCCCGGGGAGCTGTTTTTT.

The chain combines TRBV6-2 or TRBV6-3 with TRBJ2-3; TRBD2 matches at 13 bases. Germline V gene lookup returns CDR1 MNHEY and CDR2 SVGEGT. Germline trimming cut 2 bases from V and 0 bases from J; bases unmatched to any gene: 5. The CDR3 is 18 amino acids. In DNA form, the CDR3 reads TGTGCCAGCAGTTACCCGACTAGCGGGGGGCCAAGCACAGATACGCAGTATTTT. This gives the protein CASSYPTSGGPSTDTQYF.

The genes are TRBV3-1 (or the pseudogene TRBV3-2) and TRBJ2-1; 10 bases are a match to TRBD2. The J segment lost 3 bases and the V segment lost 4 bases, leaving 6 bases of the junction unmatched. The germline V gene encodes CDR1 LGHDT and CDR2 YNNKEL (reference sequence). The CDR3 has 16 residues. Here the CDR3 DNA reads TGTGCCAGCAGCCCCACCGGGACTAGCGTCTACAATGAGCAGTTCTTC. Amino acid sequence: CASSPTGTSVYNEQFF.